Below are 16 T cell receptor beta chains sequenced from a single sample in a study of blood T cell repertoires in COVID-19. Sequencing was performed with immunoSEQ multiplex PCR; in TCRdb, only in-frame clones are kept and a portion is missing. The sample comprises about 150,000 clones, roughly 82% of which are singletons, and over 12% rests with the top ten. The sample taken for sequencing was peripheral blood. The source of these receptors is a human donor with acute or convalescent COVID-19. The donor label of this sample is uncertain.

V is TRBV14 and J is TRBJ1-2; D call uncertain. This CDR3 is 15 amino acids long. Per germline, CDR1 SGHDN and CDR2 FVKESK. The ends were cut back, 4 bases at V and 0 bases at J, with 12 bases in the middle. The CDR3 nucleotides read TGTGCCAGCAGCCCCCACAGAGCTACTAACTATGGCTACACCTTC. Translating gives CASSPHRATNYGYTF.

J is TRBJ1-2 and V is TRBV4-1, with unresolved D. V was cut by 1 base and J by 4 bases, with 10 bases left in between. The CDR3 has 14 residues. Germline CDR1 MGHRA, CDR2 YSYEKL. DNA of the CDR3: TGCGCCAGCAGCCAAGTGGGAGACCCCTATGGCTACACCTTC. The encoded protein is CASSQVGDPYGYTF.

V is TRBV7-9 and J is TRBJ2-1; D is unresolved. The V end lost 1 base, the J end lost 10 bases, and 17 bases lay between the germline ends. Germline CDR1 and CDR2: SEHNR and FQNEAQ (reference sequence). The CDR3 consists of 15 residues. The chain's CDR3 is CASSLVDSSEREQFF. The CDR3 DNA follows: TGTGCCAGCAGCTTAGTCGACTCCTCGGAAAGGGAGCAGTTCTTC.

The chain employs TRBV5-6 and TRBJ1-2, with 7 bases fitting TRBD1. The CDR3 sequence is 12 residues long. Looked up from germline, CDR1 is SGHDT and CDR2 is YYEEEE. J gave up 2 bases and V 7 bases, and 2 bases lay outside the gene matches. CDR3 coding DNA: TGTGCCAGCCGGGACAGAAACTATGGCTACACCTTC. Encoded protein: CASRDRNYGYTF.

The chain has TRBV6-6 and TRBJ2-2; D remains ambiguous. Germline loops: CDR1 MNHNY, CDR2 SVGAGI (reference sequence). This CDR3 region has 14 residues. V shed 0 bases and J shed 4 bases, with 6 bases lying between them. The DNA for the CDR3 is TGTGCCAGCAGTTACTCACCAGGCACCGGGGAGCTGTTTTTT. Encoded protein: CASSYSPGTGELFF.

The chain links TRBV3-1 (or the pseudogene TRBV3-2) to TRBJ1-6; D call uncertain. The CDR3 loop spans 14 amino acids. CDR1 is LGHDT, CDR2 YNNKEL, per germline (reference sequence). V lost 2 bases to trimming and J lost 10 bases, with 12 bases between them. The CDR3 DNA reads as TGTGCCAGCAGCCAAAGGGAGGAACGGTCACCCCTCCACTTT. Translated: CASSQREERSPLHF.

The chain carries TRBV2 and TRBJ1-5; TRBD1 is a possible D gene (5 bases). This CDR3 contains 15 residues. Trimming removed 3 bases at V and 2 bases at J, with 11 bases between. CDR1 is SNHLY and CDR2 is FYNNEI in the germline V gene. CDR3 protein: CASSEWVGGNQPQHF. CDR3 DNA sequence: TGTGCCAGCAGTGAGTGGGTAGGGGGCAATCAGCCCCAGCATTTT. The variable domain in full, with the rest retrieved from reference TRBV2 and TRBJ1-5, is EPEVTQTPSHQVTQMGQEVILRCVPISNHLYFYWYRQILGQKVEFLVSFYNNEISEKSEIFDDQFSVERPDGSNFTLKIRSTKLEDSAMYFCASSEWVGGNQPQHFGDGTRLSIL.

CDR3 amino acids: CASSAAGTGTSRYTF. The CDR3 bases are TGTGCCAGCAGCGCCGCCGGGACAGGTACCAGTCGCTACACCTTC. This chain joins TRBV7-2 and TRBJ1-2; TRBD1 matches at 8 bases. The CDR3 contains 15 residues. In germline, CDR1 is SGHTA, CDR2 FQGNSA. V lost 5 bases and J lost 9; bases outside the gene matches: 14.

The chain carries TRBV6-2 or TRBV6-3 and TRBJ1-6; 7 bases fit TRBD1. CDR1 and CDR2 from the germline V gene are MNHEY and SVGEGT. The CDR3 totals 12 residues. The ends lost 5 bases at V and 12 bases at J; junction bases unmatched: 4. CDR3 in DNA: TGTGCCAGCAGTGGACGGACAGGACCCCTCCACTTT. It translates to CASSGRTGPLHF.

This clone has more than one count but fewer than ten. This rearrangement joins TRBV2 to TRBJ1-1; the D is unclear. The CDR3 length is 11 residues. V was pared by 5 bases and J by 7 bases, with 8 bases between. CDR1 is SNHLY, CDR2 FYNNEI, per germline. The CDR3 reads CASSPPGEAFF. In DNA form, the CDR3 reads TGTGCCAGCAGTCCCCCCGGTGAAGCTTTCTTT.

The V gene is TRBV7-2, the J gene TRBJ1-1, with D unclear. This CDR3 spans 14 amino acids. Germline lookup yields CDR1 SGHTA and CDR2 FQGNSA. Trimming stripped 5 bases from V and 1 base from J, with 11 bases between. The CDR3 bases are TGTGCCAGCAGCCTAAGCCGACAGAACACTGAAGCTTTCTTT. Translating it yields CASSLSRQNTEAFF.

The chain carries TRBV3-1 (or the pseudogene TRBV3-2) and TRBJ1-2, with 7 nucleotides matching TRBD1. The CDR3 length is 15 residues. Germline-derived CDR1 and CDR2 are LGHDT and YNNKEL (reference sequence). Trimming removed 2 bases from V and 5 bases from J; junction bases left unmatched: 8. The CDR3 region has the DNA TGTGCCAGCAGCCAATACAGGGGAAGGTTTTATGGCTACACCTTC. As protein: CASSQYRGRFYGYTF.

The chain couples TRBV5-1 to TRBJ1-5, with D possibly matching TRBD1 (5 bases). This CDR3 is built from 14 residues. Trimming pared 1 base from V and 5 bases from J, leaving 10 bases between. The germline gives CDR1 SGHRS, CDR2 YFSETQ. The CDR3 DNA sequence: TGCGCCAGCAGCTTGTCAGGGCAGGATCAGCCCCAGCATTTT. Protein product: CASSLSGQDQPQHF.

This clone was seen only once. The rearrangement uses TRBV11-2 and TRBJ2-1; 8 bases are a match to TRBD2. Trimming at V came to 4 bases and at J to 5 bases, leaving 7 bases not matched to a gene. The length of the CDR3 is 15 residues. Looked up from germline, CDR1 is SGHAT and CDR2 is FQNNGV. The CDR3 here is CASSYLAGKNNEQFF. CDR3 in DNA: TGTGCCAGCAGCTATCTAGCGGGTAAGAACAATGAGCAGTTCTTC. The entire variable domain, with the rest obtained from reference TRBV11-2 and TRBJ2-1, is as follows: EAGVAQSPRYKIIEKRQSVAFWCNPISGHATLYWYQQILGQGPKLLIQFQNNGVVDDSQLPKDRFSAERLKGVDSTLKIQPAKLEDSAVYLCASSYLAGKNNEQFFGPGTRLTVL.

The CDR3 DNA follows: TGTGCCAGCAGCAATACCCAGGGCTCTGGAAACACCATATATTTT. Its protein product is CASSNTQGSGNTIYF. The chain is built from TRBV9 and TRBJ1-3; tentative D call: TRBD1 (5 bases). V was trimmed by 4 bases and J by 0 bases, leaving 11 bases between them. In germline, CDR1 is SGDLS, CDR2 YYNGEE. The CDR3 runs 15 residues. The full variable domain, completed using reference TRBV9 and TRBJ1-3, is DSGVTQTPKHLITATGQRVTLRCSPRSGDLSVYWYQQSLDQGLQFLIQYYNGEERAKGNILERFSAQQFPDLHSELNLSSLELGDSALYFCASSNTQGSGNTIYFGEGSWLTVV.

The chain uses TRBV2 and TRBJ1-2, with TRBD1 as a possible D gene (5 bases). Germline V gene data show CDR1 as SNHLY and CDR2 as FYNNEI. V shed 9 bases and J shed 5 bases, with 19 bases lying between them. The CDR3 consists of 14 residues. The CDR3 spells CARGRRQTPYGYTF. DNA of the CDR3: TGTGCCAGGGGCCGGAGACAGACTCCTTATGGCTACACCTTC.